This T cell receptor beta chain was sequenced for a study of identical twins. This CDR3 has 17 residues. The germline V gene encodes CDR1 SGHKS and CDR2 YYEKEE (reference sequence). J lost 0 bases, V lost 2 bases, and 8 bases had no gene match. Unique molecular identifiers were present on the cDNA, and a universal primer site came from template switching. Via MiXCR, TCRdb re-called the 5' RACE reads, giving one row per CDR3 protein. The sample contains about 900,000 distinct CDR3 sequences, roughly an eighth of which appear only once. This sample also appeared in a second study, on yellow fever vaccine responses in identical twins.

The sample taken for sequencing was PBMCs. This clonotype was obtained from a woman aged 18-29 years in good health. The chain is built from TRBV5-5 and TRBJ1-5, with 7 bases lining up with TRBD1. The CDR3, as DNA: TGTGCCAGCAGCTTTCGGGCGGCAGGGGGTAGCAATCAGCCCCAGCATTTT. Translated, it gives CASSFRAAGGSNQPQHF.